The rows below give T cell receptor beta chains drawn from one sample of a study of PD-1 blockade in classical Hodgkin lymphoma. Repertoires were generated with immunoSEQ multiplex PCR, while TCRdb's copy carries only in-frame clones and drops some. The data hold roughly 50,000 clones, with 90% observed a single time. This specimen was peripheral blood mononuclear cells (PBMCs), taken before the fourth cycle of nivolumab. The receptors come from a human donor with classical Hodgkin lymphoma. CDR3s include the opening cysteine and the closing phenylalanine or tryptophan. A D gene is named only where the DNA matches it firmly. The listing skips clone size in some rows; elsewhere it reads once, few, many or a size class.

D,V,size,J,DNA,CDR3
NA,TRBV28,NA,TRBJ1-5,TGTGCCAGCAGTCCCCCGGGACACGTTTCCGAGAGCAATCAGCCCCAGCATTTT,CASSPPGHVSESNQPQHF
NA,TRBV5-1,NA,TRBJ1-2,TGCGCCAGCAGCCTAGACGGCCTCTATGGCTACACCTTC,CASSLDGLYGYTF
NA,TRBV28,NA,TRBJ2-7,TGTGCCAGCAGTTCCCTCGCATCGGGGAGTGGATGGAGCTTC,CASSSLASGSGWSF
NA,TRBV14,NA,TRBJ1-4,TGTGCCAGCAGCCAACAGGCGAGAAATGAAAAACTGTTTTTT,CASSQQARNEKLFF
NA,TRBV30,NA,TRBJ1-3,TGTGCCTGGAGTTGGGGGAAGGCCGGAAACACCATATATTTT,CAWSWGKAGNTIYF
NA,TRBV6-5,NA,TRBJ1-2,TGTGCCAGCAGTTATTACATGGCTGGCTACACCTTC,CASSYYMAGYTF
NA,TRBV21-1,once,TRBJ2-7,TGTGCCAGCAGCAAATTAGGTTGCTACGAGCAGTACTTC,CASSKLGCYEQYF
TRBD2,TRBV11-3,NA,TRBJ2-7,TGTGCCAGCAGCTTAGCCCCCACGCGGGAGGTCTACGAGCAGTACTTC,CASSLAPTREVYEQYF
NA,TRBV10-3,NA,TRBJ1-1,TGTGCCATCATGGGAGTTGTGAACACTGAAGCTTTCTTT,CAIMGVVNTEAFF
TRBD2,TRBV5-1,NA,TRBJ2-1,TGCGCCAGCAGCTTACGACTAGCGGGAGGAATTAACAATGAGCAGTTCTTC,CASSLRLAGGINNEQFF
NA,TRBV28,NA,TRBJ1-2,TGTGCCAGCAGTCTGCTTGGGGTGGGCGGCTACACCTTC,CASSLLGVGGYTF
TRBD2,TRBV7-3,NA,TRBJ2-1,TGTGCCAGCAGCGGCGGGAGGAGGGGATACAATGAGCAGTTCTTC,CASSGGRRGYNEQFF
NA,TRBV29-1,NA,TRBJ2-1,TGCAGCGTTTCCGGGGGCGACTACAATGAGCAGTTCTTC,CSVSGGDYNEQFF
TRBD2,TRBV11-2,NA,TRBJ2-7,TGTGCCAGCAGCTTAGGCGGGACTAGCGTCTACGAGCAGTACTTC,CASSLGGTSVYEQYF
NA,TRBV2,once,TRBJ2-7,TGTGCCAGCAGTGAGTTTGTGGCTTTAGGGCCCTACGAGCAGTACTTC,CASSEFVALGPYEQYF
TRBD2,TRBV5-1,NA,TRBJ2-7,TGCGCCAGCAGCCCCAATCGGGGGGTACAGCCCTACGAGCAGTACTTC,CASSPNRGVQPYEQYF
TRBD1,TRBV2,NA,TRBJ2-3,TGTGCCAGCAGCGTTCTCCGGGACAGGGTAGGGACAGATACGCAGTATTTT,CASSVLRDRVGTDTQYF
NA,TRBV25-1,NA,TRBJ1-2,TGTGCCAGCAGTGAATATCCGGCGGACAGTACCCTTCCCGGCTACACCTTC,CASSEYPADSTLPGYTF
TRBD1,TRBV27,few,TRBJ2-1,TGTGCCAGCAGTTTGTCAGGACAGGTACACAATGAGCAGTTCTTC,CASSLSGQVHNEQFF
TRBD2,TRBV4-1,NA,TRBJ2-7,TGCGCCAGCAGCCAACCCTCAGGACTAGGGTTGTACGAGCAGTACTTC,CASSQPSGLGLYEQYF
NA,TRBV27,NA,TRBJ2-7,TGTGCCAGCAGTTCCCCATCCCCGCGGGCCTTTCACGAGCAGTACTTC,CASSSPSPRAFHEQYF
TRBD1,TRBV27,NA,TRBJ2-7,TGTGCCAGCAGTTCCTCCGGTCGCGGGACAGGGATTCGGGAGCAGTACTTC,CASSSSGRGTGIREQYF
NA,TRBV15,NA,TRBJ2-7,TGTGCCACCAGCCCCCAAATGGGACTTCCTTACGAGCAGTACTTC,CATSPQMGLPYEQYF
NA,TRBV5-1,NA,TRBJ1-4,TGCGCCAGCAGCCGGGGCCAGGGCGTCGCAACTAATGAAAAACTGTTTTTT,CASSRGQGVATNEKLFF
NA,TRBV13,once,TRBJ2-1,TGTGCCAGCAGCTCCCGGGTCGAGCAGTTCTTC,CASSSRVEQFF
TRBD2,TRBV7-7,NA,TRBJ2-1,TGTGCTAGCAGCTCCATATTAGCGGGAGGGATAGGTGAGCAGTTCTTC,CASSSILAGGIGEQFF
NA,TRBV20-1,once,TRBJ1-2,TGCAGTGCTAGTGGGTCCTATGGCTACACCTTC,CSASGSYGYTF
NA,TRBV6-6,NA,TRBJ1-4,TGTGCCAGCCGGGACCATTCTCATGAAAAACTGTTTTTT,CASRDHSHEKLFF
NA,TRBV19,NA,TRBJ2-1,TGTGCCAGTAGTATTCGCGAACCCCGTTGGACTGCCTACAATGAGCAGTTCTTC,CASSIREPRWTAYNEQFF
TRBD1,TRBV7-9,NA,TRBJ1-1,TGTGCCAGCAGCTTAGCCCCGGGACAGAAACTTATGTTCACTGAAGCTTTCTTT,CASSLAPGQKLMFTEAFF
NA,TRBV6-5,NA,TRBJ2-1,TGTGCCAGCAGTCTAAGCGGGTCTTCCTACAATGAGCAGTTCTTC,CASSLSGSSYNEQFF
NA,TRBV5-4,NA,TRBJ1-4,TGTGCCAGCAGCTTGGAGTCGGGGGAACTGTTTTTT,CASSLESGELFF
NA,TRBV12-5,NA,TRBJ1-1,TGTGCTAGTGGTTTGAGCTGGACTGAAGCTTTCTTT,CASGLSWTEAFF
NA,TRBV5-8,NA,TRBJ1-2,TGTGCCAGCAGCTTGGAGGGGAACTATGGCTACACCTTC,CASSLEGNYGYTF
NA,TRBV5-6,once,TRBJ1-4,TGTGCCAGCAGCTTGCGGGGGCATAGTGAAAAACTGTTTTTT,CASSLRGHSEKLFF
TRBD1,TRBV6-5,NA,TRBJ2-5,TGTGCCAGCAGTGTATGGACAGGGGTTGGGGAGACCCAGTACTTC,CASSVWTGVGETQYF
NA,TRBV5-1,NA,TRBJ2-5,TGCGCCAGCAGCTTGGGTACGTTACAAGAGACCCAGTACTTC,CASSLGTLQETQYF
NA,TRBV11-1,NA,TRBJ2-2,TGTGCCAGCAAGAGAGGGGACTCAGGCCTCGGGGAGCTGTTTTTT,CASKRGDSGLGELFF
NA,TRBV19,NA,TRBJ1-1,TGTGCCAGTACCTTGGATTCATTGGGACACCTAAACACTGAAGCTTTCTTT,CASTLDSLGHLNTEAFF
TRBD2,TRBV19,NA,TRBJ2-1,TGTGCCAGTAAGGGACTAGCGGGAGGGGCCTACAATGAGCAGTTCTTC,CASKGLAGGAYNEQFF
NA,TRBV5-4,once,TRBJ2-5,TGTGCCAGCGGAGCCGCAGGAGGGCGGAAAGAGACCCAGTACTTC,CASGAAGGRKETQYF
NA,TRBV5-6,few,TRBJ2-7,TGTGCCAGCAGCTCTGGGGGCTTTCTCCTTATCTACGAGCAGTACTTC,CASSSGGFLLIYEQYF
TRBD1,TRBV7-7,once,TRBJ2-5,TGTGCTAGCAGCGCCCGTTCCCCGTGGGACAGATACCAAGAGACCCAGTACTTC,CASSARSPWDRYQETQYF